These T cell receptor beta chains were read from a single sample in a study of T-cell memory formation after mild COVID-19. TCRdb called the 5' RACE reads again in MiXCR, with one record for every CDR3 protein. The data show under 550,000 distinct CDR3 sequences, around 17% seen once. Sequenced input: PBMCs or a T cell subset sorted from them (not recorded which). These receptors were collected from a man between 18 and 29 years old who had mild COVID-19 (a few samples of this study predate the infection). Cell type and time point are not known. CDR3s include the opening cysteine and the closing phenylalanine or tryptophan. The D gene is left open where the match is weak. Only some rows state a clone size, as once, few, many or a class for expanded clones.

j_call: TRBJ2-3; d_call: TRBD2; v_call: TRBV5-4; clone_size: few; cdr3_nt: TGTGCCAGCAGCCCCGGACTAGCGGCAGATACGCAGTATTTT; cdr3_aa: CASSPGLAADTQYF
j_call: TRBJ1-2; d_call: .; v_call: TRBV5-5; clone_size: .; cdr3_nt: TGTGCCAGCAGCTTGGAAGGCTCGAGGTACTCTGGCTACACCTTC; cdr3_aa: CASSLEGSRYSGYTF
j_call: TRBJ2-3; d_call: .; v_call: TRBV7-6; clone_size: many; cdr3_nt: TGTGCCAGCAGTCGTTGGACCCCTCAGGCGCAGTATTTT; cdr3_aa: CASSRWTPQAQYF
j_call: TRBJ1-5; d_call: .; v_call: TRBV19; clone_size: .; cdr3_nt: TGTGCCGCCCGAGGCGCCACCTTCAATCAGCCCCAGCATTTT; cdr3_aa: CAARGATFNQPQHF
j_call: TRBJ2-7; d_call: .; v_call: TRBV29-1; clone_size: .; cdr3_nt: TGCAGCGTTGAAGACAGGAAGGGGATTTACGAGCAGTACTTC; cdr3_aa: CSVEDRKGIYEQYF
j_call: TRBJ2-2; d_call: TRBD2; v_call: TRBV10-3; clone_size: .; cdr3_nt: TGTGCCATCAGTGAGTCGAGGGGGACTAGCGGGATGAACACCGGGGAGCTGTTTTTT; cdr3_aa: CAISESRGTSGMNTGELFF
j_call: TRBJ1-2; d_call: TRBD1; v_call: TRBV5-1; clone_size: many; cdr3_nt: TGCGCCAGCAGCTTCCGGGACAGCAACTATGGCTACACCTTC; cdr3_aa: CASSFRDSNYGYTF
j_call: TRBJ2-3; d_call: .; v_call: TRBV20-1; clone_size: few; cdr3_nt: TGCAGTGCGCGGATTCGGGTTAGCACAGATACGCAGTATTTT; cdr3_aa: CSARIRVSTDTQYF
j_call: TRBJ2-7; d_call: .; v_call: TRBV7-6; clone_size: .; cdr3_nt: TGTGCCAGCAGCCCCGGGACGTTGATCTACTACGAGCAGTACTTC; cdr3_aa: CASSPGTLIYYEQYF
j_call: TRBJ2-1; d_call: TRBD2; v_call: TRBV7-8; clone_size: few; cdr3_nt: TGTGCCAGCAGCTTAGCGACTAGCGGGGGGCCCATCCCCTACAATGAGCAGTTCTTC; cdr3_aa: CASSLATSGGPIPYNEQFF
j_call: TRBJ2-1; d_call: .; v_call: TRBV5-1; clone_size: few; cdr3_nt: TGCGCCAGCAGCTTGGGTTCCAGGAGCTCCTACAATGAGCAGTTCTTC; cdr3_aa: CASSLGSRSSYNEQFF
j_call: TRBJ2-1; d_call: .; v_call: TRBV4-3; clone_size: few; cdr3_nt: TGCGCCAGCAGCAGAAATCTCTACAATGAGCAGTTCTTC; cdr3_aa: CASSRNLYNEQFF
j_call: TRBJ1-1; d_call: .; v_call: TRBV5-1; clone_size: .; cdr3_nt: TGCGCCAGCAGCTCTGAACTCCGGGCGGGTGAAGCTTTCTTT; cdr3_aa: CASSSELRAGEAFF
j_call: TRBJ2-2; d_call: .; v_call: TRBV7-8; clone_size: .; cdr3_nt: TGTGCCAGCAGCTTCCATTTTGGCACCACTTACACCGGGGAGCTGTTTTTT; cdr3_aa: CASSFHFGTTYTGELFF
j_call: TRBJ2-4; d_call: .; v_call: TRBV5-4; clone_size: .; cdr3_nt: TGTGCCAGCAGCTCCCCAGGGAGTCTAGCCAAAAACATTCAGTACTTC; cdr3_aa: CASSSPGSLAKNIQYF
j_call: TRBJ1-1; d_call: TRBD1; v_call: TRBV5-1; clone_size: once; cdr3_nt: TGCGCCAGCAGCTCCAGGGGGGGGGCGGTCACTGAAGCTTTCTTT; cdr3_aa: CASSSRGGAVTEAFF
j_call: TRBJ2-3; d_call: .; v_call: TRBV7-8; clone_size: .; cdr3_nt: TGTGCCAGCAGCGCAACAGGAGGCCTCAGCACAGATACGCAGTATTTT; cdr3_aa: CASSATGGLSTDTQYF
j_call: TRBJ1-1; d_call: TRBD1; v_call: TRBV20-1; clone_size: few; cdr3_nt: TGCAGTGCTAGTCGACAGGGAAACACTGAAGCTTTCTTT; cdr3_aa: CSASRQGNTEAFF
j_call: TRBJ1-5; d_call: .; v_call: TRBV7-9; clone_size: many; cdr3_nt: TGTGCCAGCAGCCTGTACGACAGTTATAGCAATCAGCCCCAGCATTTT; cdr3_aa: CASSLYDSYSNQPQHF
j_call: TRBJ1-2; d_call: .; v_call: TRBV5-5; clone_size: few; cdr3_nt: TGTGCCAGCAGCGTAGACTACTATGGCTACACCTTC; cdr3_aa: CASSVDYYGYTF
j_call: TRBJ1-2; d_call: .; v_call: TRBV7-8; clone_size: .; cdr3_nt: TGTGCCAGCAGCTCGCGAGGGTATTCGTCCTATGGCTACACCTTC; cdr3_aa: CASSSRGYSSYGYTF
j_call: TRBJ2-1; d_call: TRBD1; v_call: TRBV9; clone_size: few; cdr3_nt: TGTGCCAGCAGCGTGCAGGGGGACCCCTACAATGAGCAGTTCTTC; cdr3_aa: CASSVQGDPYNEQFF
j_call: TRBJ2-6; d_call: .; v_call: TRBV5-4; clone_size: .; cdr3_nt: TGTGCCAGCAGCTTGGATCTGCTCAGTTTCTACTCTGGGGCCAACGTCCTGACTTTC; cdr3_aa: CASSLDLLSFYSGANVLTF
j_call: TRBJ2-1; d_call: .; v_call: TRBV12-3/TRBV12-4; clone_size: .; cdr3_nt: TGTGCCAGCCTCATCCCGGAGGGGAATGAGCAGTTCTTC; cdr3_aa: CASLIPEGNEQFF
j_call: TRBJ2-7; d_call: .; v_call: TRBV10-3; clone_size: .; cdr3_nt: TGTGCCATCAGTGTAGTAGGGGATGAGCAGTACTTC; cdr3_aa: CAISVVGDEQYF
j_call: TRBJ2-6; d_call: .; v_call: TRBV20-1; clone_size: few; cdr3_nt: TGCAGTGCTCTCCGGGCCTCTGGGGCCAACGTCCTGACTTTC; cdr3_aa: CSALRASGANVLTF
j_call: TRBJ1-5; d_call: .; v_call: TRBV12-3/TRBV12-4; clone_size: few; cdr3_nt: TGTGCCAGCAGTTTATGGGAAAATCAGCCCCAGCATTTT; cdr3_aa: CASSLWENQPQHF
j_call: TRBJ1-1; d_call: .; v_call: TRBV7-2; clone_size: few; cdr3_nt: TGTGCCAGCAGCTCGCGTTGGGTCACTGAAGCTTTCTTT; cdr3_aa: CASSSRWVTEAFF
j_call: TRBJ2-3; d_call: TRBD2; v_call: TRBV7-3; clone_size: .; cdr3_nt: TGTGCCAGCAGCCTGGGACTAGCGGGGGGAGATACGCAGTATTTT; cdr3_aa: CASSLGLAGGDTQYF
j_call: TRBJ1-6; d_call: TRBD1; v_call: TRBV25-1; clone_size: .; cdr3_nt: TGTGCCAGCAGTGACGAGGGACAGGGAGTTAGAAGGCGTGATTCACCCCTCCACTTT; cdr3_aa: CASSDEGQGVRRRDSPLHF
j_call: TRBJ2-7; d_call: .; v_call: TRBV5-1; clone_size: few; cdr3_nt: TGCGCCAGCAGCCCCAGGGGGGACGGCCACGAGCAGTACTTC; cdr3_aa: CASSPRGDGHEQYF
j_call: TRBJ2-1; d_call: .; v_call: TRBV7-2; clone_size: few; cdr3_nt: TGTGCCAGCAGCTTTAAAGAGGTCAACGGCTACAATGAGCAGTTCTTC; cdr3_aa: CASSFKEVNGYNEQFF
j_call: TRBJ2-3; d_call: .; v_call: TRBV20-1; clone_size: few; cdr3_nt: TGCAGTGCTAGAGACAGGGGAGGAACAGATACGCAGTATTTT; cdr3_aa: CSARDRGGTDTQYF
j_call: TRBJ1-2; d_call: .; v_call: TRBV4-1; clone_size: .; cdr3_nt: TGCGCCAGCAGCCAAGATTGGTCCGGGCCCGGGAGGGGCTACACCTTC; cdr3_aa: CASSQDWSGPGRGYTF